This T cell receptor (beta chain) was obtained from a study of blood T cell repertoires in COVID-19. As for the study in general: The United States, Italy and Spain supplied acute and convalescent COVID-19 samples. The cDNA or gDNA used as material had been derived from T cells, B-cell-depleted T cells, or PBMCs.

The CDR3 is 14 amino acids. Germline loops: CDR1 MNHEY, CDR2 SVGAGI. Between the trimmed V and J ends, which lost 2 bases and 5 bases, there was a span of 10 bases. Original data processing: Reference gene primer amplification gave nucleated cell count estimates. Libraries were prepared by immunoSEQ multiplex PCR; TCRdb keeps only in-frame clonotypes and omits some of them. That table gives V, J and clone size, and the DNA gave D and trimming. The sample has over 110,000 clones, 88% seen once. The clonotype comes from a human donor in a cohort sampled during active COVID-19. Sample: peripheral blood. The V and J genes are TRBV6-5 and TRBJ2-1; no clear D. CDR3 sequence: CASSYTQLDNEQFF. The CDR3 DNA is TGTGCCAGCAGTTACACCCAACTTGACAATGAGCAGTTCTTC.